This TCR beta chain was captured in a study of T cell repertoires in cytomegalovirus infection. Looking at the study overall: Public TCR beta signatures indicated both CMV infection and matching HLA type.

After removal of 6 bases from V and 1 base from J, the junction contained 7 bases not matched to a gene. Per the germline V gene, CDR1 is LNHDA and CDR2 is SQIVND (reference sequence). This CDR3 region has 16 residues. There are a few counts of this clonotype. Its target is not known. Study-level points and caveats: Identification of carriers of CMV plus the relevant HLA was performed using cumulative public TCR beta family frequency.

MiXCR, run by TCRdb on the reads, gives a single entry per CDR3 protein. The data contain about 490,000 distinct CDR3 sequences, approximately 17% of them singletons. The receptor comes from a human donor in good health (CMV status not recorded). Some clones in this sample may be carry-over from other donors' samples. The rearrangement joins TRBV19 to TRBJ2-7, with TRBD2 identical over 12 bases. The sample consisted of CD8+ T cells from PBMCs. The CDR3 protein is CASSSRLAGASYEQYF. In nucleotides, the CDR3 is TGTGCCAGTAGCTCTCGACTAGCGGGAGCATCCTACGAGCAGTACTTC.